This TCR beta chain was documented in a study of regulatory T cells in long-lasting Graves disease. Overall study findings and caveats: Tissue studied was limited to peripheral blood, excluding thyroid tissue. Whereas new patients shared 966 public clonotypes, persistent patients shared more, at about 2,500. Possibly, too few samples lowered accuracy.

Combining iRepertoire HTBI primers with Arm-PCR of CDR3 regions, the authors built TCR beta libraries. Using its own MiXCR run on the multiplex PCR reads, TCRdb lists one record per CDR3 protein. This sample has more than 350,000 distinct CDR3 sequences, with roughly 23% found just once. The sample's time point: persistent/refractory GD, antithyroid drugs over 5 years with positive TRAb. Scientists built the TCR library using RNA that was extracted from PBMCs. Ten or more counts support this clonotype. Its antigen is still unknown. This receptor was identified in a female donor with Graves disease. Specimen: peripheral blood mononuclear cells (PBMCs), collected when the disease was refractory, from a patient treated with antithyroid drugs.

The CDR3 DNA reads TGTGCCAGCAGCTTAGGAGTCTCATTGGGGGACGGCTCTCTCGGGCAGTACTTC. Translated, it gives CASSLGVSLGDGSLGQYF. The chain couples TRBV11-2 to TRBJ2-7; D tentatively fits TRBD1 or TRBD2 (5 bases each). Germline V gene sequence: CDR1 SGHAT, CDR2 FQNNGV. CDR3 size: 18 residues. V lost 1 base, J lost 9 bases, and 28 bases lay in between.